In its sample, the clone carrying this T cell receptor beta chain was seen a few times. The antigen remains undetermined. Next came a second PCR, run for about 6 to 11 cycles, which used a sample-barcoded 5' primer along with a J-beta primer mix. TCRdb fed the 5' RACE reads into MiXCR, producing one record per CDR3 protein. The data contain around 870,000 distinct CDR3 sequences, 29% of them singletons. This sample is drawn from a study of blood T cells in healthy people across ages. J lost 1 base, V lost 6 bases, and 11 bases had no gene match. Germline V CDR1 and CDR2: MNHEY, SVGEGT. CDR3 size: 17 residues. Study results and limitations: The percentage of naive T cells correlated strongly with TCR beta diversity.

The sequence derives from a woman of 80 years or more in good health. The rearrangement uses TRBV6-2 or TRBV6-3 and TRBJ1-5, with 8 bases matching TRBD1. The sample was blood. CDR3 sequence reads: CASSSGQGRLSNQPQHF. The CDR3 coding sequence is TGTGCCAGCAGCTCTGGACAGGGCAGGCTGAGCAATCAGCCCCAGCATTTT.